The rows below give T cell receptor beta chains drawn from one sample of a study of cytomegalovirus exposure and HLA in healthy donors. Some clones are missing from TCRdb's copy, which holds only in-frame ones; the method was immunoSEQ multiplex PCR. The sample yields about 120,000 clones, 77% seen once. Sequencing was carried out using PBMCs. These receptors were collected from a man between 18 and 35 years old in good health and CMV-seropositive. Each CDR3 is given with its conserved first and last residue. Each record gives: D gene, J gene, clone size, V gene, CDR3 protein, CDR3 DNA. A D gene is named only where the DNA matches it firmly. For some rows the clone size is stated as once, few or many, or as a class when expanded; others skip it.

D gene: -; J gene: TRBJ2-3; clone size: -; V gene: TRBV5-1; CDR3 protein: CASSLWLAPSTDTQYF; CDR3 DNA: TGCGCCAGCAGCTTGTGGCTAGCCCCAAGCACAGATACGCAGTATTTT
D gene: -; J gene: TRBJ1-1; clone size: few; V gene: TRBV27; CDR3 protein: CASSFSGGENTEAFF; CDR3 DNA: TGTGCCAGCAGTTTCAGTGGTGGAGAGAACACTGAAGCTTTCTTT
D gene: TRBD1; J gene: TRBJ2-3; clone size: -; V gene: TRBV6-1; CDR3 protein: CASSEGVGQGHTDTQYF; CDR3 DNA: TGTGCCAGCAGTGAAGGGGTCGGACAGGGACACACAGATACGCAGTATTTT
D gene: -; J gene: TRBJ2-5; clone size: -; V gene: TRBV5-6; CDR3 protein: CASSSTQETQYF; CDR3 DNA: TGTGCCAGCAGCTCAACTCAAGAGACCCAGTACTTC
D gene: TRBD1; J gene: TRBJ1-1; clone size: few; V gene: TRBV27; CDR3 protein: CASSTGANTEAFF; CDR3 DNA: TGTGCCAGCAGTACAGGGGCGAACACTGAAGCTTTCTTT
D gene: TRBD2; J gene: TRBJ2-1; clone size: -; V gene: TRBV7-8; CDR3 protein: CASSRLAGGYNEQFF; CDR3 DNA: TGTGCCAGCAGCCGACTAGCGGGAGGGTACAATGAGCAGTTCTTC
D gene: TRBD2; J gene: TRBJ2-7; clone size: -; V gene: TRBV11-2; CDR3 protein: CASSTRLAGVTYEQYF; CDR3 DNA: TGTGCCAGCAGCACCCGGCTAGCGGGGGTCACCTACGAGCAGTACTTC
D gene: TRBD1; J gene: TRBJ1-2; clone size: -; V gene: TRBV5-4; CDR3 protein: CASSLRQGVWAGYTF; CDR3 DNA: TGTGCCAGCAGCTTGCGGCAGGGGGTGTGGGCTGGCTACACCTTC
D gene: -; J gene: TRBJ1-1; clone size: -; V gene: TRBV18; CDR3 protein: CASSPAGPNTEAFF; CDR3 DNA: TGTGCCAGCTCACCCGCGGGACCGAACACTGAAGCTTTCTTT
D gene: -; J gene: TRBJ1-1; clone size: -; V gene: TRBV6-5; CDR3 protein: CASSPRRENTEAFF; CDR3 DNA: TGTGCCAGCAGCCCACGGAGGGAGAACACTGAAGCTTTCTTT
D gene: TRBD1; J gene: TRBJ1-1; clone size: -; V gene: TRBV9; CDR3 protein: CASSSEYNRGLNTEAFF; CDR3 DNA: TGTGCCAGCAGCAGTGAGTATAACAGGGGATTGAACACTGAAGCTTTCTTT
D gene: -; J gene: TRBJ1-1; clone size: -; V gene: TRBV2; CDR3 protein: CASSESGFNTEAFF; CDR3 DNA: TGTGCCAGCAGTGAAAGCGGATTCAACACTGAAGCTTTCTTT
D gene: -; J gene: TRBJ2-7; clone size: -; V gene: TRBV19; CDR3 protein: CASSMSRRREQYF; CDR3 DNA: TGTGCCAGTAGTATGAGCCGGAGAAGGGAGCAGTACTTC
D gene: -; J gene: TRBJ2-5; clone size: -; V gene: TRBV11-2; CDR3 protein: CASSLDRRGPQETQYF; CDR3 DNA: TGTGCCAGCAGCTTAGATAGGCGGGGGCCCCAAGAGACCCAGTACTTC
D gene: -; J gene: TRBJ1-4; clone size: few; V gene: TRBV23-1; CDR3 protein: CASSQIGGGYEKLFF; CDR3 DNA: TGCGCCAGCAGTCAAATAGGGGGGGGATATGAAAAACTGTTTTTT
D gene: TRBD1; J gene: TRBJ2-7; clone size: -; V gene: TRBV7-6; CDR3 protein: CASSLSNPGTGNYEQYF; CDR3 DNA: TGTGCCAGCAGCTTATCAAACCCCGGGACAGGTAACTACGAGCAGTACTTC
D gene: -; J gene: TRBJ1-2; clone size: -; V gene: TRBV13; CDR3 protein: CASSLPGYYGYTF; CDR3 DNA: TGTGCCAGCAGCTTACCGGGGTACTATGGCTACACCTTC
D gene: TRBD2; J gene: TRBJ2-1; clone size: -; V gene: TRBV28; CDR3 protein: CASSALDGGAGEQFF; CDR3 DNA: TGTGCCAGCAGTGCTCTGGACGGGGGGGCAGGTGAGCAGTTCTTC
D gene: -; J gene: TRBJ1-5; clone size: -; V gene: TRBV6-1; CDR3 protein: CASVGTSQPQHF; CDR3 DNA: TGTGCCAGCGTAGGGACTTCTCAGCCCCAGCATTTT
D gene: -; J gene: TRBJ2-7; clone size: -; V gene: TRBV6-6; CDR3 protein: CASSYSNQGASEQYF; CDR3 DNA: TGTGCCAGCAGTTACTCGAACCAGGGTGCGTCGGAGCAGTACTTC
D gene: TRBD2; J gene: TRBJ2-3; clone size: -; V gene: TRBV5-1; CDR3 protein: CASSPGGTSGRSTDTQYF; CDR3 DNA: TGCGCCAGCAGCCCGGGGGGGACTAGCGGGAGAAGCACAGATACGCAGTATTTT
D gene: -; J gene: TRBJ1-5; clone size: -; V gene: TRBV19; CDR3 protein: CASSIEGAEFSNQPQHF; CDR3 DNA: TGTGCCAGTAGTATAGAGGGGGCGGAATTTAGCAATCAGCCCCAGCATTTT
D gene: TRBD2; J gene: TRBJ2-7; clone size: -; V gene: TRBV7-6; CDR3 protein: CASSSAAGGLYLLSYEQYF; CDR3 DNA: TGTGCCAGCAGCTCAGCAGCGGGGGGGCTCTACCTCCTCTCCTACGAGCAGTACTTC
D gene: TRBD1; J gene: TRBJ2-7; clone size: -; V gene: TRBV6-5; CDR3 protein: CASKKLGDRDYEQYF; CDR3 DNA: TGTGCCAGCAAAAAGCTAGGGGACAGGGACTACGAGCAGTACTTC
D gene: -; J gene: TRBJ1-4; clone size: -; V gene: TRBV30; CDR3 protein: CAWSEISSATNEKLFF; CDR3 DNA: TGTGCCTGGAGTGAAATCTCCAGTGCAACTAATGAAAAACTGTTTTTT